Following are 18 T cell receptor beta chains from one sample sequenced in a study of a mutant IDH1 vaccine in newly diagnosed glioma. Time point indicated: week 5, during vaccination. The vaccine gave 300 ug of a 20-mer mutant IDH1 peptide subcutaneously per dose. For these TCRs, the target antigens are not known. Method: immunoSEQ multiplex PCR; TCRdb's copy keeps in-frame clones and lacks some. This table holds about 53,000 clones, 82% found once. This sample comprised PBMCs, obtained from a glioma patient whose treatment included an IDH1 peptide vaccine. The receptors derive from a woman aged 18-29 years with glioma. Some clones in this sample may be carry-over from other donors' samples.

Points on this clone: The junction and the germline gene differ at one end; a read error may be behind it. The chain couples TRBV5-6 to TRBJ2-7; D possibly corresponds to TRBD1 (6 bases). This CDR3 spans 15 amino acids. Germline-derived CDR1 and CDR2 are SGHDT and YYEEEE. The CDR3 loop is CASSLNGDTSYERYF. CDR3 coding DNA: TGTGCCAGCAGCTTGAACGGGGACACCAGCTACGAGCGGTACTTC.

The J gene is TRBJ1-1, the V gene TRBV6-6; D is uncertain. The V end was cut by 2 bases, the J end by 2 bases, with 6 bases between. From germline, CDR1 is MNHNY and CDR2 SVGAGI (reference sequence). There are 13 residues in the CDR3. CDR3 in DNA: TGTGCCAGCAGTTACCAAACCAACACTGAAGCTTTCTTT. Translation: CASSYQTNTEAFF.

The J gene is TRBJ2-7, the V gene TRBV5-6; D is ambiguous. V lost 2 bases and J lost 3, with 15 bases in between. Per germline, CDR1 SGHDT and CDR2 YYEEEE. The CDR3 totals 15 residues. The CDR3 loop is CASSLRLTPDYEQYF. CDR3 DNA sequence: TGTGCCAGCAGCTTACGGCTCACCCCGGACTACGAGCAGTACTTC.

The chain links TRBV4-1 to TRBJ2-1; D unresolved. V lost 1 base and J 12 bases, leaving 10 bases between the germline ends. The CDR3 loop spans 12 amino acids. The germline gives CDR1 MGHRA, CDR2 YSYEKL. CDR3 sequence: CASSQGERGQFF. CDR3 sequence (DNA): TGCGCCAGCAGCCAAGGAGAAAGAGGGCAGTTCTTC.

The chain couples TRBV6-4 to TRBJ2-3, with a tentative D call TRBD2 (6 bases). Trimming pared 5 bases from V and 1 base from J, leaving 10 bases between. The CDR3 has 14 amino acids. CDR1 MRHNA and CDR2 SNTAGT come from the germline V gene. In nucleotides, the CDR3 is TGTGCCAGCAGTCCCGGCGGGGGCACAGATACGCAGTATTTT. Residues: CASSPGGGTDTQYF.

In its sample, this clone was seen a few times. The gene calls are TRBV29-1 and TRBJ2-7, with D possibly matching TRBD1 (6 bases). The CDR3 length is 13 residues. CDR1 SQVTM and CDR2 ANQGSEA come from the germline V gene. V was pared by 7 bases and J by 2 bases, with 15 bases between. CDR3 amino acids: CSARGLGPYEQYF. DNA for the CDR3: TGCAGCGCCAGGGGTCTAGGGCCCTACGAGCAGTACTTC.

This chain joins TRBV4-2 and TRBJ1-2, with D hard to call. Germline V gene data show CDR1 as LGHNA and CDR2 as YNFKEQ. The CDR3 has 12 residues. Trimming stripped 4 bases from V and 8 bases from J, with 11 bases between. CDR3 nucleotide sequence: TGTGCCAGCAGCCGTGGAGAGGGCGGCTACACCTTC. Protein sequence: CASSRGEGGYTF.

The chain carries TRBV6-1 and TRBJ2-7; 7 bases align to TRBD1. After removal of 7 bases from V and 0 bases from J, the junction contained 6 bases not matched to a gene. Looked up from germline, CDR1 is MNHNS and CDR2 is SASEGT. The CDR3 runs to 14 residues. In DNA, the CDR3 is TGTGCCAGCACTCGACAGGGTACCTCCTACGAGCAGTACTTC. Translating gives CASTRQGTSYEQYF.

CDR3 region: CASSMGAGATDTQYF. The CDR3, as DNA: TGTGCCAGTAGTATGGGGGCGGGAGCGACAGATACGCAGTATTTT. This chain uses TRBV19 with TRBJ2-3; D may be TRBD2 (7 bases). V was pared by 3 bases and J by 3 bases, with 13 bases between. Germline V gene sequence: CDR1 LNHDA, CDR2 SQIVND (reference sequence). The CDR3 is 15 amino acids.

This clone was counted only a few times. The V call is TRBV2, the J call TRBJ2-7; D gene unclear. This CDR3 has 10 residues. CDR1 and CDR2 from the germline V gene are SNHLY and FYNNEI. Trimming stripped 6 bases from V and 0 bases from J, with 0 bases between. The chain's CDR3 is CASSSYEQYF. The CDR3 DNA reads as TGTGCCAGCAGCTCCTACGAGCAGTACTTC.

The chain joins TRBV7-9 to TRBJ2-7; weak D call: TRBD1 (6 bases). CDR1 and CDR2 (germline): SEHNR, FQNEAQ (reference sequence). The CDR3 totals 13 residues. The V end lost 7 bases, the J end lost 7 bases, and 17 bases lay between the germline ends. CDR3 loop: CASTLSRGGEQYF. CDR3 nucleotide sequence: TGTGCCAGCACCCTTTCAAGAGGGGGAGAGCAGTACTTC.

This sequence joins TRBV25-1 and TRBJ1-2, with D tentatively TRBD1 (5 bases). The CDR3 contains 15 residues. V dropped 2 bases and J dropped 2 bases, with 12 bases sitting between them. The germline V gene encodes CDR1 MGHDK and CDR2 SYGVNS. CDR3: CASSENRRDNYGYTF. The DNA for the CDR3 is TGTGCCAGCAGTGAAAATAGGAGGGACAACTATGGCTACACCTTC.

V gene TRBV19 combines with J gene TRBJ1-1; maybe TRBD1 (6 bases). The ends were cut back, 6 bases at V and 3 bases at J, with 17 bases in the middle. The CDR3 covers 15 residues. Germline V lookup: CDR1 LNHDA, CDR2 SQIVND (reference sequence). CDR3 nucleotide sequence: TGTGCCAGTAGCCTCTATTTTAACAGGGACACTGAAGCTTTCTTT. Translated, it gives CASSLYFNRDTEAFF.

This chain links TRBV13 with TRBJ2-5; a weak D match, TRBD1 (6 bases). The germline gives CDR1 PRHDT, CDR2 FYEKMQ (reference sequence). Trimming shortened V by 3 bases and J by 4 bases, and 6 bases separated the two germline ends. The CDR3 is 12 residues long. Here the CDR3 DNA reads TGTGCCAGCAGCTTCAGGGGAGAGACCCAGTACTTC. Protein product: CASSFRGETQYF.

This rearrangement joins TRBV30 to TRBJ1-5; TRBD1 matches 10 bases. V trimming: 0 bases; J trimming: 5 bases; junction bases outside the gene matches: 1. Germline V gene sequence: CDR1 GTSNPN, CDR2 SVGIG (reference sequence). The CDR3 length is 14 residues. CDR3 coding DNA: TGTGCCTGGAGTGTTGGGACAGGGGATCAGCCCCAGCATTTT. Translation: CAWSVGTGDQPQHF. Full variable domain (missing parts from reference TRBV30 and TRBJ1-5): SQTIHQWPATLVQPVGSPLSLECTVEGTSNPNLYWYRQAAGRGLQLLFYSVGIGQISSEVPQNLSASRPQDRQFILSSKKLLLSDSGFYLCAWSVGTGDQPQHFGDGTRLSIL.

The gene calls are TRBV18 and TRBJ2-3; tentatively, D is TRBD2 (6 bases). Trimming pared 0 bases from V and 1 base from J, leaving 8 bases between. The CDR3 extends over 15 amino acids. CDR1 and CDR2 (germline): KGHSH, LQKENI. CDR3 amino acids: CASSPPRGGTDTQYF. As DNA, the CDR3 is TGTGCCAGCTCACCACCTCGCGGGGGCACAGATACGCAGTATTTT.

The CDR3 nucleotides are TGCGCCAGTTCGCGGGACAGGGCACAGGAGCAGTACTTC. Translated, it gives CASSRDRAQEQYF. V usage is TRBV5-1 and J usage is TRBJ2-7, with 9 bases matching TRBD1. Unmatched junction bases numbered 10, after V lost 8 bases and J lost 7 bases. The CDR3 is 13 amino acids. The germline gives CDR1 SGHRS, CDR2 YFSETQ.

This chain links TRBV19 with TRBJ1-1; perhaps TRBD1 as D (5 bases). CDR1 LNHDA and CDR2 SQIVND come from the germline V gene (reference sequence). CDR3 size: 13 residues. V was pared by 4 bases and J by 2 bases, with 8 bases between. DNA for the CDR3: TGTGCCAGTAGTACTCAGGGTAACACTGAAGCTTTCTTT. This encodes CASSTQGNTEAFF. The full variable domain, completed using reference TRBV19 and TRBJ1-1, is DGGITQSPKYLFRKEGQNVTLSCEQNLNHDAMYWYRQDPGQGLRLIYYSQIVNDFQKGDIAEGYSVSREKKESFPLTVTSAQKNPTAFYLCASSTQGNTEAFFGQGTRLTVV.